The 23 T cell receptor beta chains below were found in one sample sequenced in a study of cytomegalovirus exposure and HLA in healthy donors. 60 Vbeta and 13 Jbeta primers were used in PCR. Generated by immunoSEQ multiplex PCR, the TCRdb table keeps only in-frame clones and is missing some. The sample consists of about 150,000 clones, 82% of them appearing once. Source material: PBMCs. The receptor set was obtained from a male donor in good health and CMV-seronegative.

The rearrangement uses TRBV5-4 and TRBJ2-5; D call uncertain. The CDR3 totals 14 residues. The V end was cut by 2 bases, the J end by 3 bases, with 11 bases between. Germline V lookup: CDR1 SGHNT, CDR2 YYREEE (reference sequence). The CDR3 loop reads CASSFIGGEETQYF. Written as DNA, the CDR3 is TGTGCCAGCAGCTTTATAGGCGGAGAAGAGACCCAGTACTTC.

In DNA form, the CDR3 reads TGTGCCAGCAGCGTAGATAAGGATAGCGGGGACAATGAGCAGTTCTTC. This encodes CASSVDKDSGDNEQFF. The chain links TRBV9 to TRBJ2-1; 8 bases line up with TRBD2. The V segment lost 0 bases and the J segment 5 bases; nucleotides outside the gene matches: 7. CDR1 SGDLS and CDR2 YYNGEE come from the germline V gene. This CDR3 is built from 16 residues.

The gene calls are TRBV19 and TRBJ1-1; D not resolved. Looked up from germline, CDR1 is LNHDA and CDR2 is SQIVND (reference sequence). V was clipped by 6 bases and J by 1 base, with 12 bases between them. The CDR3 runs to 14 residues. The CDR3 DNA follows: TGTGCCAGTAGCCAAAGACGGAGGAACACTGAAGCTTTCTTT. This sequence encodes CASSQRRRNTEAFF.

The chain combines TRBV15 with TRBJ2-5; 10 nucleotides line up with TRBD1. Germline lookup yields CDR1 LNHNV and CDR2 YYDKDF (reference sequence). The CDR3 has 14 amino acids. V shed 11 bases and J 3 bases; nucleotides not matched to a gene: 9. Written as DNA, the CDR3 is TGTGCCGCACGACAGGGGGCTAAGAAAGAGACCCAGTACTTC. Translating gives CAARQGAKKETQYF.

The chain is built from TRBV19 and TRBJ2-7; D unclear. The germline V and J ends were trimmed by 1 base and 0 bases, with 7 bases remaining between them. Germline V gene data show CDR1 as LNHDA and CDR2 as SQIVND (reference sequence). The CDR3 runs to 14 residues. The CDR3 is CASSIGVTSYEQYF. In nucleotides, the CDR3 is TGTGCCAGTAGTATAGGAGTCACCTCCTACGAGCAGTACTTC.

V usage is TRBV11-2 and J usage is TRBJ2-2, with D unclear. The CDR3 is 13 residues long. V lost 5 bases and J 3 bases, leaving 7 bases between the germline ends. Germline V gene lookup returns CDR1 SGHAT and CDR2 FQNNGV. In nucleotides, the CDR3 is TGTGCCAGCAGCCGACGGGACACCGGGGAGCTGTTTTTT. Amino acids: CASSRRDTGELFF.

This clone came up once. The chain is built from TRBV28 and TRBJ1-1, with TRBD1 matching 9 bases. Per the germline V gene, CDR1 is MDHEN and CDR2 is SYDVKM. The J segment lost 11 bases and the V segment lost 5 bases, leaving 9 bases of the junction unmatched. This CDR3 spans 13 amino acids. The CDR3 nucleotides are TGTGCCAGCAGTAACCCGGGACAGGGCATGGCTTTCTTT. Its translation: CASSNPGQGMAFF.

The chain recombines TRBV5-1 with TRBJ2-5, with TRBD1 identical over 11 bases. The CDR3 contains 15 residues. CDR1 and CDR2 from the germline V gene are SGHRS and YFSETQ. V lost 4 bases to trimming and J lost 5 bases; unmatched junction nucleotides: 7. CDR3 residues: CASSGGTGGRETQYF. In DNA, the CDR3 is TGCGCCAGCAGCGGCGGGACAGGGGGTCGGGAGACCCAGTACTTC.

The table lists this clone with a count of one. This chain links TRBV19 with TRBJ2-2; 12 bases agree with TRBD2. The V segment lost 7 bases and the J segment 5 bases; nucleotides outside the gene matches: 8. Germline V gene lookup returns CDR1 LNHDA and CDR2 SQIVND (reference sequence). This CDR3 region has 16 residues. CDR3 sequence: CASNILAGGRTGELFF. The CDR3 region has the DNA TGTGCCAGTAATATCCTAGCGGGGGGGCGTACCGGGGAGCTGTTTTTT.

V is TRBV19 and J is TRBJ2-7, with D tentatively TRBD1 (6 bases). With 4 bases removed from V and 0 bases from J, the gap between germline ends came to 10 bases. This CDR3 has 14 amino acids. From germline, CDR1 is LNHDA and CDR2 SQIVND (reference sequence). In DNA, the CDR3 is TGTGCCAGTAGTAGAACGGACAGCTCCTACGAGCAGTACTTC. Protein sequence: CASSRTDSSYEQYF.

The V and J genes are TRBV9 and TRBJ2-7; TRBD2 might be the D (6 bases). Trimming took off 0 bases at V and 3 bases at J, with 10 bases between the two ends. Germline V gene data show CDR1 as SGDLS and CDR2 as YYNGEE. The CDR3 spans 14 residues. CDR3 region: CASSVGQDYYEQYF. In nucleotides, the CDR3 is TGTGCCAGCAGCGTAGGTCAGGACTACTACGAGCAGTACTTC.

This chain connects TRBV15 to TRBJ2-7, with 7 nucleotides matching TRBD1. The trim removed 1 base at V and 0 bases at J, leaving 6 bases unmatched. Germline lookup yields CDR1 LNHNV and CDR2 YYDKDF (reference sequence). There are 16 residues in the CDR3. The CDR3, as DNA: TGTGCCACCAGCAGAGGGGACAGCAAGAGCTCCTACGAGCAGTACTTC. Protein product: CATSRGDSKSSYEQYF. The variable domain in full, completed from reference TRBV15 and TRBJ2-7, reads DAMVIQNPRYQVTQFGKPVTLSCSQTLNHNVMYWYQQKSSQAPKLLFHYYDKDFNNEADTPDNFQSRRPNTSFCFLDIRSPGLGDTAMYLCATSRGDSKSSYEQYFGPGTRLTVT.

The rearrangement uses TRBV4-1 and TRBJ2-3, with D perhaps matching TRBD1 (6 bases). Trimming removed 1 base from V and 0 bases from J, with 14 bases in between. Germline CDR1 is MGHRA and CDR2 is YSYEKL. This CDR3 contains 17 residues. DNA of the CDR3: TGCGCCAGCAGCCAAGCAGGGGTCAGTGCTAGCACAGATACGCAGTATTTT. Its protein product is CASSQAGVSASTDTQYF.

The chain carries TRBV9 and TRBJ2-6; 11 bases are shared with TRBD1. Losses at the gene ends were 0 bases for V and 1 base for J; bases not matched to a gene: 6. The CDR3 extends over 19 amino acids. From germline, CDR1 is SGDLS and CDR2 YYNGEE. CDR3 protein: CASSVGGGQGESGANVLTF. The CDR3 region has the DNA TGTGCCAGCAGCGTAGGAGGGGGACAGGGGGAGTCTGGGGCCAACGTCCTGACTTTC. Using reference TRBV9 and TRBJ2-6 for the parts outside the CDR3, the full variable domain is DSGVTQTPKHLITATGQRVTLRCSPRSGDLSVYWYQQSLDQGLQFLIQYYNGEERAKGNILERFSAQQFPDLHSELNLSSLELGDSALYFCASSVGGGQGESGANVLTFGAGSRLTVL.

CDR3 in DNA: TGTGCCAGCAGTTTCAGACTAGTAGATACGCAGTATTTT. Its protein product is CASSFRLVDTQYF. The chain carries TRBV28 and TRBJ2-3; D is possibly TRBD2 (6 bases). The CDR3 sequence is 13 residues long. Trimming took off 3 bases at V and 5 bases at J, with 9 bases between the two ends. From germline, CDR1 is MDHEN and CDR2 SYDVKM.

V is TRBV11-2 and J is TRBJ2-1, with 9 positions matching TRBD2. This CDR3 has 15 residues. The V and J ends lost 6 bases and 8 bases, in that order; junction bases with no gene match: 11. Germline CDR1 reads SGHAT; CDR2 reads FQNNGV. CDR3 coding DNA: TGTGCCAGCAGGGAGGGGACTAGCCGATCCCATGAGCAGTTCTTC. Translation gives CASREGTSRSHEQFF.

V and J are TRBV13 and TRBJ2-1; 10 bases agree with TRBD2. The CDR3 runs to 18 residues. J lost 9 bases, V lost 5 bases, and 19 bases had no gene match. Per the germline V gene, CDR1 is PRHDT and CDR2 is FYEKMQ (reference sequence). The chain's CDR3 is CASSSGGTSVRLQAEQFF. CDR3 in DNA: TGTGCCAGCAGCAGCGGAGGGACTAGCGTAAGGCTGCAGGCTGAGCAGTTCTTC.

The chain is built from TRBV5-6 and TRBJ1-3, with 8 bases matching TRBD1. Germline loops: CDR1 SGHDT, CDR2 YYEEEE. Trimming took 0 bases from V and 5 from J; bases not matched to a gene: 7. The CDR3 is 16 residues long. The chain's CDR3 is CASSLVGTGGRNTIYF. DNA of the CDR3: TGTGCCAGCAGCTTGGTGGGGACAGGAGGTAGAAACACCATATATTTT.

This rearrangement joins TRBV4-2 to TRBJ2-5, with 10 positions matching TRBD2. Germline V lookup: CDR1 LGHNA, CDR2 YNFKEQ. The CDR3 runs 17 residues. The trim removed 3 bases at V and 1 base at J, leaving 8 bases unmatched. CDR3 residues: CASSQARTSGIQETQYF. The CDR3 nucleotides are TGTGCCAGCAGCCAGGCGCGGACTAGCGGCATCCAAGAGACCCAGTACTTC.

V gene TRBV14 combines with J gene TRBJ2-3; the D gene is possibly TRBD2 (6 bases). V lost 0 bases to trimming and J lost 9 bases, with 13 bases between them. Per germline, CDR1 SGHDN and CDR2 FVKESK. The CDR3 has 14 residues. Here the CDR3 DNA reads TGTGCCAGCAGCCAAGATGGGACTGTACGAACGCAGTATTTT. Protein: CASSQDGTVRTQYF. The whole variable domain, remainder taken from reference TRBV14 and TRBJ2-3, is EAGVTQFPSHSVIEKGQTVTLRCDPISGHDNLYWYRRVMGKEIKFLLHFVKESKQDESGMPNNRFLAERTGGTYSTLKVQPAELEDSGVYFCASSQDGTVRTQYFGPGTRLTVL.

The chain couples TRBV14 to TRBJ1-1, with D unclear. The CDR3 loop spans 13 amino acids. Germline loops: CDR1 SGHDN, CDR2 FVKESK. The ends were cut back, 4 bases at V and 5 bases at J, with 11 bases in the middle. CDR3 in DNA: TGTGCCAGCAGCCCGGAGGGATGGACTGAAGCTTTCTTT. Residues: CASSPEGWTEAFF.

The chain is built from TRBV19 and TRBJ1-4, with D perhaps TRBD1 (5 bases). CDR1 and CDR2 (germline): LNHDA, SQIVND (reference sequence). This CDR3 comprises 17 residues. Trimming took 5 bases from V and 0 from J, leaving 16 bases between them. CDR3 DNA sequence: TGTGCCAGTAGTTCTCTTGGGGGGAGTCCAACTAATGAAAAACTGTTTTTT. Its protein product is CASSSLGGSPTNEKLFF.

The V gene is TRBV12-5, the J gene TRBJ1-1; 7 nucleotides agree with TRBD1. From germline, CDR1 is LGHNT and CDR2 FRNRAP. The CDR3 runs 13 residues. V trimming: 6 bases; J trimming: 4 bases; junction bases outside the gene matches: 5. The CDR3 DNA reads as TGTGCTAGTGGACAGACAGGGCTCACTGAAGCTTTCTTT. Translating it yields CASGQTGLTEAFF.